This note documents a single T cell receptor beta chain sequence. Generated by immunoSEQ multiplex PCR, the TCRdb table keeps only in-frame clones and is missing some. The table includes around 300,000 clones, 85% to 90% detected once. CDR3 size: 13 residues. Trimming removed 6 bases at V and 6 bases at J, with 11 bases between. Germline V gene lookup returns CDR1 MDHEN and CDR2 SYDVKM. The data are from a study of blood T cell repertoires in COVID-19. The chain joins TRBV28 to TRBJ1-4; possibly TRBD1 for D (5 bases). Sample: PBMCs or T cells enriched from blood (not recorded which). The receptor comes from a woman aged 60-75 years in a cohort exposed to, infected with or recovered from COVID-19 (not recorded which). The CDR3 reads CASRGGRYEKLFF. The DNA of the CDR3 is TGTGCCAGCAGGGGGGGTCGATATGAAAAACTGTTTTTT.